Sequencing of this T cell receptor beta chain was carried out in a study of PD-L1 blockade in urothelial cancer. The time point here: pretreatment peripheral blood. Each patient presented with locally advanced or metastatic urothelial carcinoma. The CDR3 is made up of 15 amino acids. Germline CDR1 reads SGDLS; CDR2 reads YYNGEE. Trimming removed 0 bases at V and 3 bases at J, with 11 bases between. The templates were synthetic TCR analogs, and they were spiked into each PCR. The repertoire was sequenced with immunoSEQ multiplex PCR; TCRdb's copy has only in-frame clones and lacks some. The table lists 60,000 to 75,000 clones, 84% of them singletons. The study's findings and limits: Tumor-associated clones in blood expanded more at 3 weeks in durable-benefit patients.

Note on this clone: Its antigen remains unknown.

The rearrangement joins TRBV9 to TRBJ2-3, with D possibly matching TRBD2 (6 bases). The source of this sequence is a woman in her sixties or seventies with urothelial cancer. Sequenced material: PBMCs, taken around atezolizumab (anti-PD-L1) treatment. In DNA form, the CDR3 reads TGTGCCAGCAGCGTAGCTGAGGCGGGAACAGATACGCAGTATTTT. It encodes CASSVAEAGTDTQYF.